The next 25 T cell receptor beta chains were all read from a single sample in a study of Ad26.COV2.S vaccination and SARS-CoV-2 variants. Sequenced by immunoSEQ multiplex PCR; TCRdb stores in-frame clones only, minus some. The sample comprises a few hundred thousand clones, 83% of which are singletons, and approximately 7.8% rests with the top ten. This sample's treatment: over 15 received Ad26.COV2.S at low or high dose, single or two shots; 5 received placebo; per-sample allocation not given. All samples were drawn on day 63, counting from the first vaccine or placebo injection. Sequencing was performed on peripheral blood, taken in a trial of Ad26.COV2.S vaccine versus placebo. Source of these receptors: a person between 18 and 65 years old who received the Ad26.COV2.S COVID-19 vaccine or a placebo.

The chain has TRBV2 and TRBJ1-1; D remains ambiguous. This CDR3 comprises 13 residues. V was clipped by 8 bases and J by 6 bases, with 16 bases between them. Germline V lookup: CDR1 SNHLY, CDR2 FYNNEI. Written as DNA, the CDR3 is TGTGCCAGCCGAGGGCTGCGATATCCTGAAGCTTTCTTT. The encoded protein is CASRGLRYPEAFF.

The chain joins TRBV28 to TRBJ2-7; TRBD1 matches at 9 bases. Germline V CDR1 and CDR2: MDHEN, SYDVKM. Trimming removed 6 bases from V and 1 base from J; junction bases left unmatched: 7. CDR3 length: 15 residues. The chain's CDR3 is CASREYGTGSYEQYF. The CDR3 nucleotides are TGTGCCAGCAGGGAATACGGGACAGGGTCCTACGAGCAGTACTTC. The full variable domain, completed using reference TRBV28 and TRBJ2-7, is DVKVTQSSRYLVKRTGEKVFLECVQDMDHENMFWYRQDPGLGLRLIYFSYDVKMKEKGDIPEGYSVSREKKERFSLILESASTNQTSMYLCASREYGTGSYEQYFGPGTRLTVT.

The chain carries TRBV4-3 and TRBJ1-1; no firm D call. CDR1 LGHNA and CDR2 YSLEER come from the germline V gene. V shed 1 base and J shed 5 bases, with 11 bases lying between them. The CDR3 sequence is 14 residues long. DNA of the CDR3: TGCGCCAGCAGCCAAGCCGGGGTTTCGACTGAAGCTTTCTTT. Translating it yields CASSQAGVSTEAFF.

This clone was counted between two and nine times. This chain connects TRBV11-2 to TRBJ1-4, with a possible D match to TRBD1 (6 bases). Looked up from germline, CDR1 is SGHAT and CDR2 is FQNNGV. The CDR3 loop spans 14 amino acids. In DNA form, the CDR3 reads TGTGCGAGGGGGGGTCCGCCAATTAATGAAAAACTGTTTTTT. Its protein product is CARGGPPINEKLFF.

The rearrangement links TRBV5-6 to TRBJ2-3; no reliable D call. Looked up from germline, CDR1 is SGHDT and CDR2 is YYEEEE. CDR3 length: 15 residues. Trimming removed 3 bases at V and 4 bases at J, with 15 bases between. DNA for the CDR3: TGTGCCAGCAGCTCAATAGGATCTGGTGCAGATACGCAGTATTTT. Translating gives CASSSIGSGADTQYF.

This clone came up a few times. The J gene is TRBJ1-2, the V gene TRBV10-1; TRBD1 is a possible D gene (5 bases). The CDR3 is 17 residues long. CDR1 is WNHNN, CDR2 SYGVQD, per germline (reference sequence). V was clipped by 4 bases and J by 7 bases, with 25 bases between them. The CDR3 protein is CASSAYPPQGWGLGYTF. The DNA for the CDR3 is TGCGCCAGCAGTGCCTACCCCCCGCAGGGTTGGGGTCTTGGCTACACCTTC.

The gene calls are TRBV5-4 and TRBJ2-5, with 8 nucleotides matching TRBD2. Trimming cost V 4 bases and J 7 bases; bases outside gene matches: 12. CDR3 length equals 15 residues. Germline CDR1 SGHNT, CDR2 YYREEE (reference sequence). The CDR3 is CASSPGGTDSGTQYF. The CDR3 DNA follows: TGTGCCAGCAGCCCGGGGGGGACCGACTCGGGGACCCAGTACTTC.

This clone was seen only once. The chain carries TRBV27 and TRBJ1-1; no firm D call. The CDR3 extends over 13 amino acids. V was shortened by 8 bases and J by 5 bases, with 15 bases between the two germline ends. Per germline, CDR1 MNHEY and CDR2 SMNVEV (reference sequence). The CDR3 loop is CASFSPGWTEAFF. CDR3 bases: TGTGCCAGCTTCTCGCCGGGGTGGACTGAAGCTTTCTTT.

This chain connects TRBV30 to TRBJ2-2; TRBD1 matches at 7 bases. The V gene end was trimmed by 3 bases and the J gene end by 0 bases; junction bases not matched to a gene: 1. CDR3 length: 14 amino acids. Germline values: CDR1 GTSNPN, CDR2 SVGIG (reference sequence). In nucleotides, the CDR3 is TGTGCCTGGAGACAGGGGCCGAACACCGGGGAGCTGTTTTTT. As protein: CAWRQGPNTGELFF.

V gene TRBV5-1 combines with J gene TRBJ2-5; 9 positions agree with TRBD2. V shed 2 bases, J shed 3 bases, and the junction held 5 bases outside the gene matches. Looked up from germline, CDR1 is SGHRS and CDR2 is YFSETQ. The CDR3 length is 15 residues. DNA of the CDR3: TGCGCCAGCAGCTTCTCTAGCGGGGCGAAAGAGACCCAGTACTTC. Its translation is CASSFSSGAKETQYF. The entire variable domain, with the rest obtained from reference TRBV5-1 and TRBJ2-5, is as follows: KAGVTQTPRYLIKTRGQQVTLSCSPISGHRSVSWYQQTPGQGLQFLFEYFSETQRNKGNFPGRFSGRQFSNSRSEMNVSTLELGDSALYLCASSFSSGAKETQYFGPGTRLLVL.

This chain joins TRBV5-1 and TRBJ1-6; 9 bases match TRBD1. The ends lost 4 bases at V and 7 bases at J; junction bases unmatched: 9. The CDR3 is made up of 16 amino acids. The germline gives CDR1 SGHRS, CDR2 YFSETQ. The CDR3 protein is CASSASLGQGNSPLHF. CDR3 coding DNA: TGCGCCAGCAGCGCCTCTCTGGGACAGGGCAATTCACCCCTCCACTTT.

This chain connects TRBV11-2 to TRBJ1-1; 8 bases agree with TRBD1. This CDR3 has 12 amino acids. Germline V CDR1 and CDR2: SGHAT, FQNNGV. After removal of 5 bases from V and 8 bases from J, the junction contained 4 bases not matched to a gene. CDR3 nucleotides: TGTGCCAGCAGCGCTCGACAGGGGGAAGCTTTCTTT. This codes for CASSARQGEAFF.

The rearrangement uses TRBV3-1 (or the pseudogene TRBV3-2) and TRBJ1-3; the match to TRBD1 covers 10 bases. Germline trimming cut 4 bases from V and 3 bases from J; bases unmatched to any gene: 6. CDR3 size: 16 residues. The germline gives CDR1 LGHDT, CDR2 YNNKEL (reference sequence). This CDR3 reads CASSRWDRGGGNTIYF. The CDR3 nucleotides read TGTGCCAGCAGCCGATGGGACAGGGGTGGTGGAAACACCATATATTTT.

The V gene is TRBV18, the J gene TRBJ2-7; TRBD2 might be the D (5 bases). Germline CDR1 KGHSH, CDR2 LQKENI. V lost 1 base and J lost 5, with 21 bases in between. The CDR3 is 17 amino acids. CDR3 nucleotide sequence: TGTGCCAGCTCACCACGATGGGAGCGGATCCTTGGGGACGAGCAGTACTTC. The encoded protein is CASSPRWERILGDEQYF.

The V call is TRBV5-1, the J call TRBJ2-1, with 11 nucleotides matching TRBD2. Germline CDR1 reads SGHRS; CDR2 reads YFSETQ. With V trimmed by 7 bases and J by 8 bases, 8 bases remained unmatched. The CDR3 length is 14 residues. This CDR3 is CASGSSGRLDEQFF. CDR3 DNA sequence: TGCGCCAGCGGGTCTAGCGGGAGGTTGGATGAGCAGTTCTTC.

The V gene is TRBV5-5, the J gene TRBJ2-1, with 9 bases identical to TRBD2. The V segment lost 0 bases and the J segment 0 bases; nucleotides outside the gene matches: 4. This CDR3 has 17 residues. The V gene's germline CDR1 is SGHKS and CDR2 YYEKEE (reference sequence). The CDR3 region is CASSLVAGAISYNEQFF. The CDR3 nucleotides are TGTGCCAGCAGCTTGGTAGCGGGGGCGATCTCCTACAATGAGCAGTTCTTC.

The chain employs TRBV7-2 and TRBJ1-4; the D is unclear. Trimming removed 4 bases from V and 10 bases from J, with 16 bases in between. Germline V gene data show CDR1 as SGHTA and CDR2 as FQGNSA. The CDR3 runs to 14 residues. The CDR3 region has the DNA TGTGCCAGCAGCTCCCAACCGGCCCGGGGAAAACTGTTTTTT. Protein sequence: CASSSQPARGKLFF.

DNA of the CDR3: TGTGCCAGCAGCACAGGACAGGGGGCTGACTATGGCTACACCTTC. Protein sequence: CASSTGQGADYGYTF. V usage is TRBV13 and J usage is TRBJ1-2, with 11 bases fitting TRBD1. In germline, CDR1 is PRHDT, CDR2 FYEKMQ (reference sequence). Trimming cost V 5 bases and J 3 bases; bases outside gene matches: 5. CDR3 length: 15 residues.

The chain employs TRBV19 and TRBJ1-5; weak D call: TRBD1 (6 bases). Germline V gene data show CDR1 as LNHDA and CDR2 as SQIVND (reference sequence). The length of the CDR3 is 16 residues. Between the trimmed V and J ends, which lost 7 bases and 5 bases, there was a span of 21 bases. CDR3 nucleotides: TGTGCCAGTATCTCATCGGCAGGGGAGCCCTATCAGCCCCAGCATTTT. The encoded protein is CASISSAGEPYQPQHF.

The chain joins TRBV14 to TRBJ1-1, with unresolved D. Trimming stripped 7 bases from V and 0 bases from J, with 6 bases between. Germline V CDR1 and CDR2: SGHDN, FVKESK. The CDR3 has 12 residues. The CDR3 spells CASMGMNTEAFF. In DNA form, the CDR3 reads TGTGCCAGCATGGGGATGAACACTGAAGCTTTCTTT.

This clone was detected once. The chain combines TRBV27 with TRBJ2-4, with a tentative D call TRBD2 (6 bases). V lost 0 bases, J lost 12 bases, and 21 bases lay in between. Germline assignment: CDR1 MNHEY and CDR2 SMNVEV (reference sequence). CDR3 length equals 16 residues. The CDR3 sequence is CASSLSAGRKAISQYF. The CDR3 DNA is TGTGCCAGCAGTTTATCGGCGGGACGTAAGGCAATCTCTCAGTACTTC.

The chain uses TRBV29-1 and TRBJ1-1; D is uncertain. Germline CDR1 SQVTM, CDR2 ANQGSEA. The CDR3 totals 11 residues. Deletions cut 4 bases from V and 1 base from J, with 4 bases between. DNA of the CDR3: TGCAGCGTTGTGGAGAACACTGAAGCTTTCTTT. Translated, it gives CSVVENTEAFF. Filled out from reference TRBV29-1 and TRBJ1-1, the complete variable domain reads SAVISQKPSRDICQRGTSLTIQCQVDSQVTMMFWYRQQPGQSLTLIATANQGSEATYESGFVIDKFPISRPNLTFSTLTVSNMSPEDSSIYLCSVVENTEAFFGQGTRLTVV.

The chain has TRBV6-5 and TRBJ2-3; D is possibly TRBD1 or TRBD2 (5 bases each). Trimming took 7 bases from V and 2 from J, leaving 16 bases between them. The CDR3 has 15 amino acids. CDR1 is MNHEY, CDR2 SVGAGI, per germline. The CDR3 DNA sequence: TGTGCCAGCAAGTATCATGGGGACCCCACAGATACGCAGTATTTT. Translation gives CASKYHGDPTDTQYF.

CDR3: CAWRPSTNDNEQFF. CDR3 nucleotide sequence: TGTGCCTGGCGTCCCTCGACGAACGACAATGAGCAGTTCTTC. This chain connects TRBV30 to TRBJ2-1; unclear D gene. The CDR3 is made up of 14 amino acids. With 5 bases removed from V and 5 bases from J, the gap between germline ends came to 16 bases. Germline V gene sequence: CDR1 GTSNPN, CDR2 SVGIG (reference sequence).

The V and J genes are TRBV6-5 and TRBJ2-6; D is undetermined. V was shortened by 6 bases and J by 1 base, with 4 bases between the two germline ends. The CDR3 covers 13 residues. Per the germline V gene, CDR1 is MNHEY and CDR2 is SVGAGI. The CDR3 region is CASRASGANVLTF. The CDR3 DNA follows: TGTGCCAGCAGGGCTTCTGGGGCCAACGTCCTGACTTTC.